The next 5 T cell receptor beta chains were all read from a single sample in a study of cytomegalovirus exposure and HLA in healthy donors. It was with 60 Vbeta and 13 Jbeta primers that the PCR ran. The repertoire was sequenced with immunoSEQ multiplex PCR; TCRdb's copy has only in-frame clones and lacks some. In all, the sample yields tens of thousands of clones. Specimen: PBMCs. These receptors all stem from a woman in her 40s in good health and CMV-seropositive.

The CDR3 DNA reads as TGTGCCAGCACGGACAGGGGGGGGAATTACGGTGAAGCTTTCTTT. Protein product: CASTDRGGNYGEAFF. This chain connects TRBV6-6 to TRBJ1-1; the match to TRBD1 covers 10 bases. Germline V gene lookup returns CDR1 MNHNY and CDR2 SVGAGI (reference sequence). V lost 7 bases to trimming and J lost 7 bases; unmatched junction nucleotides: 12. The CDR3 length is 15 residues.

The chain couples TRBV11-3 to TRBJ2-2, with 8 bases fitting TRBD1. The CDR3 is made up of 16 amino acids. Germline V CDR1 and CDR2: SGHNT, YENEEA. With 7 bases clipped from V and 2 bases from J, the junction kept 9 bases outside the gene matches. The CDR3 is CASTRTGRSNTGELFF. DNA for the CDR3: TGTGCCAGCACCCGGACAGGGCGGAGCAACACCGGGGAGCTGTTTTTT.

The V gene is TRBV7-7, the J gene TRBJ2-2, with D hard to call. Germline CDR1 is SSHAT and CDR2 is FNYEAQ (reference sequence). This CDR3 has 12 residues. V lost 5 bases to trimming and J lost 5 bases, with 6 bases between them. The CDR3 is CASSPQTGELFF. The CDR3 DNA reads TGTGCCAGCAGCCCCCAAACCGGGGAGCTGTTTTTT.

The chain links TRBV6-1 to TRBJ2-1; D gene uncertain. The germline gives CDR1 MNHNS, CDR2 SASEGT. The length of the CDR3 is 15 residues. The V end was cut by 5 bases, the J end by 0 bases, with 11 bases between. As DNA, the CDR3 is TGTGCCAGCAGTCCCGCGTCCATCTCCTACAATGAGCAGTTCTTC. Translated, it gives CASSPASISYNEQFF.

This chain links TRBV28 with TRBJ2-7; 7 bases map to TRBD1. CDR1 and CDR2 from the germline V gene are MDHEN and SYDVKM. The CDR3 is made up of 13 amino acids. V gave up 10 bases and J gave up 0 bases; unmatched junction bases: 6. The CDR3 loop is CATDGDSSYEQYF. The DNA of the CDR3 is TGTGCCACCGACGGGGACAGCTCCTACGAGCAGTACTTC.